The clone carrying this T cell receptor (beta chain) has ten or more counts. Its antigen is undetermined. The cDNA came from 5'RACE with 10-nucleotide random UMIs. TCRdb recomputed calls from the 5' RACE reads with MiXCR, one row per CDR3 protein. Altogether 40,000 to 60,000 distinct CDR3 sequences are present, about an eighth being singletons, with the ten largest covering roughly 4.8%. Time point in this sample: longitudinal time-point 2. Stored at -80 C, 2 million PBMCs were the source of the unsorted libraries. This entry is derived from a study of neurological immune-mediated disorders. Broader study findings: There were no CDR3 amino acid sequences shared by expanded clones across subjects, a result suggesting private repertoires in all groups. HTLV-1-associated myelopathy had the most TCR clonal expansion, while multiple sclerosis had the least, a level that fell below healthy controls.

Trimming removed 2 bases from V and 0 bases from J, with 15 bases in between. Germline V CDR1 and CDR2: SGHRS, YFSETQ. The CDR3 is made up of 16 amino acids. The receptor comes from a male donor with HTLV-1-associated myelopathy (HAM/TSP). The chain is built from TRBV5-1 and TRBJ2-7; D assignment may be TRBD1 or TRBD2 (6 bases each). The sequenced material came from PBMCs. The CDR3 reads CASSFLAGGGSYEQYF. CDR3 bases: TGCGCCAGCAGCTTCCTCGCCGGGGGCGGCTCCTACGAGCAGTACTTC.